These 3 T cell receptor beta chains share one sample of origin, sequenced in a study of blood T cell repertoires in COVID-19. TCRdb keeps only in-frame clones here, not all; method: immunoSEQ multiplex PCR. The sample gives under 150,000 clones, under 85% of which show up once; roughly 6.5% is in the top ten. The sample consisted of peripheral blood. These receptor sequences come from a human donor in a cohort sampled during active COVID-19.

V gene TRBV5-5 combines with J gene TRBJ2-1; 7 bases match TRBD1. The length of the CDR3 is 14 residues. After removal of 2 bases from V and 6 bases from J, the junction contained 5 bases not matched to a gene. Germline CDR1 SGHKS, CDR2 YYEKEE (reference sequence). CDR3 loop: CASSLPTGINEQFF. The DNA for the CDR3 is TGTGCCAGCAGCTTACCGACAGGGATCAATGAGCAGTTCTTC.

The chain joins TRBV7-3 to TRBJ2-1; 8 bases fit TRBD1. Germline CDR1 and CDR2: SGHTA and FQGTGA. CDR3 length: 15 amino acids. V lost 4 bases to trimming and J lost 0 bases; unmatched junction nucleotides: 2. In nucleotides, the CDR3 is TGTGCCAGCAGCTACAGGGGGGCCTCCTACAATGAGCAGTTCTTC. As protein: CASSYRGASYNEQFF. The full variable domain, its missing parts supplied by reference TRBV7-3 and TRBJ2-1, is GAGVSQTPSNKVTEKGKYVELRCDPISGHTALYWYRQSLGQGPEFLIYFQGTGAADDSGLPNDRFFAVRPEGSVSTLKIQRTERGDSAVYLCASSYRGASYNEQFFGPGTRLTVL.

V is TRBV3-1 (or the pseudogene TRBV3-2) and J is TRBJ1-2; 7 bases fit TRBD1. After removal of 6 bases from V and 14 bases from J, the junction contained 12 bases not matched to a gene. The CDR3 extends over 12 amino acids. Per germline, CDR1 LGHDT and CDR2 YNNKEL (reference sequence). Written as DNA, the CDR3 is TGTGCCAGCAGTCCTAAGGGGGCCACTTCAACCTTC. Translation gives CASSPKGATSTF.